These 19 T cell receptor beta chains originate from one sample sequenced in a study of blood T cells in healthy people across ages. Primers used in a second PCR of roughly 6 to 11 cycles were a sample-barcoded 5' primer and a J-beta primer mix. Each CDR3 protein is one row after TCRdb ran MiXCR on the 5' RACE reads. The sample records over 1,500,000 distinct CDR3 sequences, 39% being singletons. Material: blood. The source of these receptors is a human donor in good health.

This chain joins TRBV7-2 and TRBJ2-3; no definite D call. Per the germline V gene, CDR1 is SGHTA and CDR2 is FQGNSA. V lost 4 bases and J 2 bases, leaving 16 bases between the germline ends. The CDR3 contains 16 residues. CDR3 in DNA: TGTGCCAGCAGCTCCAGGACCAAAGCGCCCACAGATACGCAGTATTTT. It is translated as CASSSRTKAPTDTQYF.

The gene calls are TRBV7-9 and TRBJ1-2; TRBD1 matches 7 bases. V was pared by 4 bases and J by 4 bases, with 12 bases of the junction left unmatched. CDR3 length equals 16 residues. The V gene's germline CDR1 is SEHNR and CDR2 FQNEAQ (reference sequence). CDR3 in DNA: TGTGCCAGCAGCTCCTTAAACCAGGGACAGACCTATGGCTACACCTTC. Its protein product is CASSSLNQGQTYGYTF.

V and J are TRBV18 and TRBJ2-4; 7 bases are a match to TRBD1. The DNA matches TRBJ2-7 better at its end, which makes the J call doubtful. The germline V gene encodes CDR1 KGHSH and CDR2 LQKENI. The CDR3 length is 16 residues. CDR3 bases: TGTGCCAGCTCACCACTCGACAGGGTTTACCCCTACGAGCAGTACTTC. This sequence encodes CASSPLDRVYPYEQYF.

The rearrangement uses TRBV27 and TRBJ1-1, with D perhaps matching TRBD1 (5 bases). Germline V gene sequence: CDR1 MNHEY, CDR2 SMNVEV (reference sequence). The V end lost 6 bases, the J end lost 0 bases, and 29 bases lay between the germline ends. The CDR3 runs 20 residues. The CDR3 coding sequence is TGTGCCAGCAGCAATCACTTCAGGCGGGACCGTCACGCCATGAACACTGAAGCTTTCTTT. Protein sequence: CASSNHFRRDRHAMNTEAFF.

The chain is built from TRBV4-3 and TRBJ1-1, with D maybe TRBD1 (5 bases). Germline loops: CDR1 LGHNA, CDR2 YSLEER. Trimming removed 4 bases at V and 3 bases at J, with 18 bases between. The CDR3 loop spans 16 amino acids. In DNA, the CDR3 is TGCGCCAGCAGCCCCCAGATCCAGGGATGGGACACTGAAGCTTTCTTT. It specifies CASSPQIQGWDTEAFF.

This clonotype was counted a few times. This sequence joins TRBV15 and TRBJ2-3, with TRBD2 matching 7 bases. The germline gives CDR1 LNHNV, CDR2 YYDKDF (reference sequence). CDR3 length equals 16 residues. V shed 4 bases, J shed 2 bases, and the junction held 9 bases outside the gene matches. The chain's CDR3 is CATSTTPTSHTDTQYF. The DNA for the CDR3 is TGTGCCACCAGCACAACCCCGACTAGCCACACAGATACGCAGTATTTT.

This CDR3 is CASSLTDPETQYF. The CDR3 DNA sequence: TGTGCCAGCAGCTTGACTGATCCGGAGACCCAGTACTTC. The rearrangement joins TRBV7-8 to TRBJ2-7, with unresolved D. Matching the DNA end better, TRBJ2-5 makes the J call doubtful. The CDR3 covers 13 residues. From germline, CDR1 is SGHVS and CDR2 FQNEAQ.

The chain employs TRBV6-5 and TRBJ1-1; 8 bases are shared with TRBD1. After removal of 5 bases from V and 3 bases from J, the junction contained 5 bases not matched to a gene. Germline V gene data show CDR1 as MNHEY and CDR2 as SVGAGI. The CDR3 is made up of 14 amino acids. The CDR3, as DNA: TGTGCCAGCAGTGCAGGACAGGGCCACACTGAAGCTTTCTTT. Translation gives CASSAGQGHTEAFF.

This sequence joins TRBV12-3 or TRBV12-4 and TRBJ1-4; D gene unclear. Deletions cut 3 bases from V and 7 bases from J, with 12 bases between. CDR3 length: 14 residues. The CDR3 DNA sequence: TGTGCCAGCAGTTTCTTCGGTGTAGGTGAAAAACTGTTTTTT. This encodes CASSFFGVGEKLFF.

CDR3 protein: CASSLATGASGTEAFF. Written as DNA, the CDR3 is TGTGCCAGCAGTTTAGCCACAGGGGCCTCCGGCACTGAAGCTTTCTTT. J is TRBJ1-1 and V is TRBV12-3 or TRBV12-4, with 7 bases that match TRBD1. With V trimmed by 0 bases and J by 4 bases, 8 bases remained unmatched. CDR3 length: 16 residues.

This chain links TRBV6-2 or TRBV6-3 with TRBJ1-5; 8 bases agree with TRBD1. The CDR3 totals 15 residues. The germline CDR1 and CDR2 sequences are MNHEY and SVGEGT. V lost 6 bases and J lost 6; bases outside the gene matches: 10. The CDR3 protein is CASSPARGPSQPQHF. The CDR3, as DNA: TGTGCCAGCAGCCCCGCCAGGGGGCCCAGTCAGCCCCAGCATTTT.

The gene calls are TRBV11-1 and TRBJ1-1; D is perhaps TRBD1 (5 bases). There are 14 residues in the CDR3. Deletions cut 3 bases from V and 4 bases from J, with 12 bases between. The germline CDR1 and CDR2 sequences are SGHAT and FQDESV (reference sequence). The CDR3 here is CASSFGEGSTEAFF. In DNA, the CDR3 is TGTGCCAGCAGCTTCGGGGAGGGGAGCACTGAAGCTTTCTTT.

The table lists this clonotype with a few counts. This chain connects TRBV12-3 or TRBV12-4 to TRBJ2-3; D is unclear. The CDR3 is 14 residues long. Trimming stripped 6 bases from V and 2 bases from J, with 12 bases between. The CDR3 bases are TGTGCCAGCAGAACAACATTGTTCACAGATACGCAGTATTTT. Protein sequence: CASRTTLFTDTQYF.

The V gene is TRBV20-1, the J gene TRBJ1-4; D unclear. V was pared by 3 bases and J by 4 bases, with 3 bases between. Germline V CDR1 and CDR2: DFQATT, SNEGSKA (reference sequence). The CDR3 extends over 11 amino acids. In nucleotides, the CDR3 is TGCAGTGCTAGGATTAATGAAAAACTGTTTTTT. Translated, it gives CSARINEKLFF.

In its sample, this clonotype was seen once. The chain couples TRBV20-1 to TRBJ2-5; possibly TRBD2 for D (6 bases). Germline-derived CDR1 and CDR2 are DFQATT and SNEGSKA (reference sequence). This CDR3 contains 12 residues. The V gene lost 0 bases and the J gene lost 11 bases, with 13 bases spanning the gap. CDR3 loop: CSARDWGVQQYF. Here the CDR3 DNA reads TGCAGTGCTAGAGATTGGGGGGTTCAGCAGTACTTC.

The table lists this clonotype with a few counts. V gene TRBV20-1 combines with J gene TRBJ2-5, with 9 positions matching TRBD1. V shed 6 bases and J 7 bases; nucleotides not matched to a gene: 9. CDR3 length equals 13 residues. Germline CDR1 DFQATT, CDR2 SNEGSKA (reference sequence). The CDR3, as DNA: TGCAGTGCCCCTCGGACAGGGGAGGGGACCCAGTACTTC. Protein: CSAPRTGEGTQYF.

The table lists this clonotype with a few counts. The V and J genes are TRBV12-3 or TRBV12-4 and TRBJ2-7; no firm D call. V lost 3 bases and J lost 0, with 9 bases in between. This CDR3 comprises 14 residues. The CDR3 loop is CASSFSDNSYEQYF. CDR3 DNA: TGTGCCAGCAGTTTCAGCGATAACTCCTACGAGCAGTACTTC.

Regarding this clonotype: The junction departs from the called germline gene at one end, perhaps through a read error. V gene TRBV10-3 combines with J gene TRBJ2-5; tentatively, D is TRBD2 (6 bases). The CDR3 is made up of 14 amino acids. Germline CDR1 ENHRY, CDR2 SYGVKD. The DNA of the CDR3 is TGTACCATCAGTAGGACTATTCCTCGGGAGACCCAGTACTTC. Amino acids: CTISRTIPRETQYF.

V is TRBV12-5 and J is TRBJ2-7; D is unclear. The V end lost 5 bases, the J end lost 2 bases, and 16 bases lay between the germline ends. There are 15 residues in the CDR3. CDR1 LGHNT and CDR2 FRNRAP come from the germline V gene. The CDR3 reads CASGRGGERPYEQYF. In DNA form, the CDR3 reads TGTGCTAGTGGTCGAGGCGGAGAAAGACCCTACGAGCAGTACTTC.